Presented here are 14 T cell receptor beta chains from one specimen sequenced in a study of human thymus T cells. The thymus tissue came from resections taken during corrective heart surgery. Assay used: immunoSEQ multiplex PCR; TCRdb lists only in-frame clones, some missing. The table includes around 120,000 clones, around 96% detected once. The specimen was thymus tissue. The receptors stem from a boy in the first two years of life with a congenital heart defect but otherwise immunologically healthy.

The chain is built from TRBV18 and TRBJ1-2; D not resolved. Germline assignment: CDR1 KGHSH and CDR2 LQKENI. V was shortened by 3 bases and J by 8 bases, with 13 bases between the two germline ends. The CDR3 sequence is 13 residues long. The CDR3 DNA follows: TGTGCCAGCTCACCTGACCCACCGCTGGGCTACACCTTC. It yields the protein CASSPDPPLGYTF.

The V gene is TRBV10-3, the J gene TRBJ1-4; tentatively, D is TRBD1 (5 bases). Germline loops: CDR1 ENHRY, CDR2 SYGVKD. Trimming took off 3 bases at V and 5 bases at J, with 10 bases between the two ends. This CDR3 has 14 residues. CDR3 in DNA: TGTGCCATCAGTGAAAGCCAGGGAAATGAAAAACTGTTTTTT. It translates to CAISESQGNEKLFF.

The chain recombines TRBV11-2 with TRBJ1-3; 10 nucleotides match TRBD1. The length of the CDR3 is 13 residues. With V trimmed by 2 bases and J by 10 bases, 2 bases remained unmatched. Germline CDR1 and CDR2: SGHAT and FQNNGV. The CDR3 reads CASSLRDRGTIYF. For the CDR3, the DNA is TGTGCCAGCAGCTTAAGGGACAGGGGAACCATATATTTT. The full variable domain, in which reference TRBV11-2 and TRBJ1-3 provide the parts outside the CDR3, is EAGVAQSPRYKIIEKRQSVAFWCNPISGHATLYWYQQILGQGPKLLIQFQNNGVVDDSQLPKDRFSAERLKGVDSTLKIQPAKLEDSAVYLCASSLRDRGTIYFGEGSWLTVV.

This clone has a handful of counts. This rearrangement joins TRBV2 to TRBJ1-1, with D perhaps TRBD1 (5 bases). Deletions cut 2 bases from V and 1 base from J, with 14 bases between. Germline V lookup: CDR1 SNHLY, CDR2 FYNNEI. CDR3 length: 16 amino acids. The CDR3 sequence is CASSEQGRGANTEAFF. CDR3 nucleotide sequence: TGTGCCAGCAGTGAACAGGGCAGAGGGGCGAACACTGAAGCTTTCTTT. The variable domain in full, with the rest retrieved from reference TRBV2 and TRBJ1-1, is EPEVTQTPSHQVTQMGQEVILRCVPISNHLYFYWYRQILGQKVEFLVSFYNNEISEKSEIFDDQFSVERPDGSNFTLKIRSTKLEDSAMYFCASSEQGRGANTEAFFGQGTRLTVV.

This clone was seen a single time. The V call is TRBV27, the J call TRBJ2-1; TRBD2 matches 9 bases. This CDR3 contains 20 residues. The germline gives CDR1 MNHEY, CDR2 SMNVEV (reference sequence). The V segment lost 4 bases and the J segment 4 bases; nucleotides outside the gene matches: 20. The CDR3 DNA reads TGTGCCAGCAGTTCCCGTCCAGTAGCGGGGGTTCTTGATTATTACAATGAGCAGTTCTTC. Its protein product is CASSSRPVAGVLDYYNEQFF.

The genes are TRBV11-3 and TRBJ2-5; TRBD2 matches 9 bases. V gave up 1 base and J gave up 2 bases; unmatched junction bases: 5. The CDR3 length is 16 residues. Germline loops: CDR1 SGHNT, CDR2 YENEEA. CDR3 sequence reads: CASSLAPTSGQETQYF. The CDR3 coding sequence is TGTGCCAGCAGCTTAGCGCCGACTAGCGGTCAAGAGACCCAGTACTTC.

As concerns this clone: Other DNA sequences from this sample encode an identical CDR3 as well. The CDR3 DNA follows: TGTGCCAGCAGTTTAAGGTACACTGAAGCTTTCTTT. It encodes CASSLRYTEAFF. The rearrangement links TRBV28 to TRBJ1-1; D gene uncertain. This CDR3 has 12 residues. Germline values: CDR1 MDHEN, CDR2 SYDVKM. The V and J ends lost 2 bases and 3 bases respectively, with 4 bases between them.

The rearrangement uses TRBV5-6 and TRBJ2-5, with D perhaps matching TRBD1 (5 bases). This CDR3 contains 12 residues. Trimming pared 6 bases from V and 5 bases from J, leaving 11 bases between. Per the germline V gene, CDR1 is SGHDT and CDR2 is YYEEEE. CDR3 sequence: CASTGIGETQYF. CDR3 nucleotides: TGTGCCAGCACAGGGATAGGGGAGACCCAGTACTTC.

The chain joins TRBV5-1 to TRBJ2-2, with D possibly TRBD2 on 6 matching bases. The CDR3 is made up of 18 amino acids. Trimming removed 1 base from V and 2 bases from J, with 18 bases in between. Per germline, CDR1 SGHRS and CDR2 YFSETQ. The DNA of the CDR3 is TGCGCCAGCAGCTTGATGGGACTGGACCCTGGTAACACCGGGGAGCTGTTTTTT. This gives the protein CASSLMGLDPGNTGELFF.

The chain uses TRBV5-1 and TRBJ1-1; 8 positions agree with TRBD1. The V segment lost 1 base and the J segment 2 bases; nucleotides outside the gene matches: 16. The germline gives CDR1 SGHRS, CDR2 YFSETQ. The CDR3 has 19 residues. The CDR3 loop is CASSLRGLGQGDGNTEAFF. The CDR3 DNA follows: TGCGCCAGCAGCTTGAGGGGACTCGGACAGGGCGATGGAAACACTGAAGCTTTCTTT.

V usage is TRBV7-2 and J usage is TRBJ2-1; D may correspond to TRBD1 or TRBD2 (5 bases each). The CDR3 is made up of 17 amino acids. V lost 5 bases and J 0 bases, leaving 17 bases between the germline ends. Germline V gene sequence: CDR1 SGHTA, CDR2 FQGNSA. DNA for the CDR3: TGTGCCAGCAGCCTCCTGGGGGTTATGAGCTCCTACAATGAGCAGTTCTTC. Amino acid sequence: CASSLLGVMSSYNEQFF.

The gene calls are TRBV5-4 and TRBJ2-2, with a weak D call TRBD2 (7 bases). Germline-derived CDR1 and CDR2 are SGHNT and YYREEE (reference sequence). This CDR3 comprises 15 residues. Trimming removed 6 bases at V and 3 bases at J, with 15 bases between. CDR3 region: CASKAGAGDTGELFF. CDR3 bases: TGTGCCAGCAAGGCGGGGGCTGGGGACACCGGGGAGCTGTTTTTT.

The rearrangement joins TRBV13 to TRBJ2-3, with TRBD2 as a possible D gene (7 bases). Germline values: CDR1 PRHDT, CDR2 FYEKMQ (reference sequence). The CDR3 is 16 amino acids. CDR3: CASKWGGVESTDTQYF. CDR3 nucleotide sequence: TGTGCGAGTAAATGGGGGGGCGTCGAAAGCACAGATACGCAGTATTTT.

The V gene is TRBV10-3, the J gene TRBJ2-3, with 8 bases that match TRBD2. The trim removed 8 bases at V and 1 base at J, leaving 5 bases unmatched. CDR3 size: 14 residues. The V gene's germline CDR1 is ENHRY and CDR2 SYGVKD. DNA of the CDR3: TGTGCCATCCCGGGGGGGTTGGGCACAGATACGCAGTATTTT. This gives the protein CAIPGGLGTDTQYF.